The clone carrying this TCR beta chain was picked up one time. Its antigen is as yet unknown. The assay was immunoSEQ multiplex PCR, and TCRdb's table has in-frame clones only and misses some. The sample records hundreds of thousands of clones, less than 80% being singletons. Each of the donors was a healthy adult who was HIV-negative and had not had a recent acute infection or vaccination. The CD4+ fraction was divided into a CD45RA+ naive subset and a CD45RA-negative memory subset. This sample stems from a study of shared clonotypes between healthy human individuals. Study-level results: The authors expected sequencing depth to affect clonotype sharing among donors.

The CDR3 has 15 amino acids. Sample: memory CD4+ T cells sorted from blood. As to subset: CD45RA-negative fraction. The TCR was taken from a woman in her 30s in good health. The genes are TRBV21-1 and TRBJ1-4; TRBD1 reflects the table's D call only, with no check against the DNA. TRBV21-1 is noted as a pseudogene. The CDR3: CAGRDKTEPNEKLFF. In DNA form, the CDR3 reads TGTGCCGGCCGGGACAAGACAGAACCCAATGAAAAACTGTTTTTT.